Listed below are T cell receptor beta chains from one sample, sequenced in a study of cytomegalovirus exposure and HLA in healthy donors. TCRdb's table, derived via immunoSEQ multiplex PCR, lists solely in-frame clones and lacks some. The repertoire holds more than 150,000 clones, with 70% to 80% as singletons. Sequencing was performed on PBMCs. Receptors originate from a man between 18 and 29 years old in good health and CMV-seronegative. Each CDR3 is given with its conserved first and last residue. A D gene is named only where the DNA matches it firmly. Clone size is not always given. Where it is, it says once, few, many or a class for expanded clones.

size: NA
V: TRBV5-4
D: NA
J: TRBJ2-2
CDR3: CASSPSENTGELFF
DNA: TGTGCCAGCAGTCCTAGCGAGAACACCGGGGAGCTGTTTTTT

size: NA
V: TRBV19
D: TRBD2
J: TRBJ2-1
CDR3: CASTLGAGTYNEQFF
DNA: TGTGCCTCCACACTAGGAGCGGGAACTTACAATGAGCAGTTCTTC

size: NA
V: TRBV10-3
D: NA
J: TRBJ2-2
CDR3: CAISEIRGEDTGELFF
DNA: TGTGCCATCAGTGAGATCCGGGGAGAAGACACCGGGGAGCTGTTTTTT

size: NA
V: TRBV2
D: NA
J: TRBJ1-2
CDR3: CASSEARQGGGYTF
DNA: TGTGCCAGCAGTGAAGCGAGGCAGGGAGGCGGCTACACCTTC

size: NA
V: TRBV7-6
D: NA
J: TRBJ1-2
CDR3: CASSPLTGVDYGYTF
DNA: TGTGCCAGCAGCCCCCTTACAGGCGTGGACTATGGCTACACCTTC

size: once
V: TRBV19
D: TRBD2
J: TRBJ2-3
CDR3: CASRWRGGPGDTQYF
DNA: TGTGCCAGTAGATGGCGGGGGGGCCCTGGGGATACGCAGTATTTT

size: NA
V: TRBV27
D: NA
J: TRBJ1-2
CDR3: CASSGRTNRVKGYGYTF
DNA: TGTGCCAGCAGTGGGCGTACTAACAGGGTAAAGGGCTATGGCTACACCTTC

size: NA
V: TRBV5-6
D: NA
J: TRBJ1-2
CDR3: CASSLGSGYTF
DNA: TGTGCCAGCAGCTTGGGGAGCGGCTACACCTTC

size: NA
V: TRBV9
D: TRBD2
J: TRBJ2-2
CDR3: CASSSSSGSRSGELFF
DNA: TGTGCCAGCAGCTCAAGTAGCGGGAGCAGGTCCGGGGAGCTGTTTTTT

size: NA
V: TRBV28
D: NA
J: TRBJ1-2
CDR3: CASSLTGPGYTF
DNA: TGTGCCAGCAGTTTAACAGGTCCTGGCTACACCTTC

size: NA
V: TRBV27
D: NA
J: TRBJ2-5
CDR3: CASSFSSLDRSTETQYF
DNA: TGTGCCAGCAGTTTTTCTTCCCTAGACAGGTCCACAGAGACCCAGTACTTC

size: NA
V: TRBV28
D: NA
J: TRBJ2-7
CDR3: CATLPGWRSEQYF
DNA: TGTGCCACCCTCCCTGGGTGGAGGAGCGAGCAGTACTTC

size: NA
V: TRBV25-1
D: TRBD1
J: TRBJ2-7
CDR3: CASSESPDRYEQYF
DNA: TGTGCCAGCAGTGAATCCCCGGACAGGTACGAGCAGTACTTC

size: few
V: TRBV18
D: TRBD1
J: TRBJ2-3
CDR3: CASSPMTGVRLAEGTDTQYF
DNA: TGTGCCAGCTCACCAATGACAGGGGTCCGATTAGCGGAGGGCACAGATACGCAGTATTTT

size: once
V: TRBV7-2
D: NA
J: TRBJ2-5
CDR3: CASSSWGLQETQYF
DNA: TGTGCCAGCAGCTCCTGGGGCCTCCAAGAGACCCAGTACTTC

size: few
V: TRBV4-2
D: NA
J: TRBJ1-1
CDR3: CASSQESGGSGMNTEAFF
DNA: TGTGCCAGCAGCCAAGAGTCCGGGGGTTCGGGGATGAACACTGAAGCTTTCTTT

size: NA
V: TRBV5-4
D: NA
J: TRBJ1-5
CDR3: CASSLGGGNQPQHF
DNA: TGTGCCAGCAGCTTGGGCGGGGGCAATCAGCCCCAGCATTTT

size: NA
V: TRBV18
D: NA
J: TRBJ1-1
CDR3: CASSPTTKGAEAFF
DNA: TGTGCCAGCTCACCGACAACTAAAGGGGCCGAAGCTTTCTTT

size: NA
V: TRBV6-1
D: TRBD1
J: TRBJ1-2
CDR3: CATSRGQGYGYTF
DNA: TGTGCCACATCGCGGGGACAGGGCTATGGCTACACCTTC

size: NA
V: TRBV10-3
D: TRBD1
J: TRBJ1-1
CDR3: CAIRDREGTEAFF
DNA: TGTGCCATCCGGGACAGGGAGGGCACTGAAGCTTTCTTT

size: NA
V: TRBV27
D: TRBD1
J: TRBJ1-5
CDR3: CANSYGRQGNQPQHF
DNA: TGTGCCAACAGTTATGGGAGACAGGGGAACCAGCCCCAGCATTTT

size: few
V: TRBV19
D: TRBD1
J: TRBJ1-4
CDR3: CASSNPGQGTNEKLFF
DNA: TGTGCCAGTAGTAACCCGGGACAGGGGACTAATGAAAAACTGTTTTTT

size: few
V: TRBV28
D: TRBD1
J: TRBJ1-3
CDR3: CASSAGQGVNTIYF
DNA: TGTGCCAGCAGCGCAGGACAGGGGGTAAACACCATATATTTT

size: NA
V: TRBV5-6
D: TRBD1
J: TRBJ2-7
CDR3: CASSFGDREGHEQYF
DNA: TGTGCCAGCAGCTTCGGGGACAGGGAGGGGCACGAGCAGTACTTC

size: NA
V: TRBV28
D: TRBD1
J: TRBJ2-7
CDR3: CASIFMGRGLDEQYF
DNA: TGTGCCAGCATTTTCATGGGAAGGGGGCTCGACGAGCAGTACTTC

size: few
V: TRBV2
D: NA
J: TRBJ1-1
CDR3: CASIQGLNTEAFF
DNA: TGTGCCAGCATTCAGGGGCTGAACACTGAAGCTTTCTTT

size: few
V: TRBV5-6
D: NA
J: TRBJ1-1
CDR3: CASSPARRTEAFF
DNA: TGTGCCAGCAGCCCTGCCCGGAGAACTGAAGCTTTCTTT